This T cell receptor beta chain came from a study of blood T cell repertoires in COVID-19. For the study at large: The United States, Italy and Spain supplied acute and convalescent COVID-19 samples. PBMCs, B-cell-depleted T cells, or T cells were the source of the cDNA or gDNA that made up the material.

Authors' methods: Nucleated cell number was recorded as an estimate derived from reference gene primer amplification. Profiled with immunoSEQ multiplex PCR; TCRdb holds only in-frame clones, not every one. For V, J and clone size, that table is used; D and trimming come from the DNA. The sample lists approximately 160,000 clones, approximately 88% occurring once. V shed 5 bases and J shed 6 bases, with 19 bases lying between them. Germline CDR1 reads MNHEY; CDR2 reads SVGAGI. There are 15 residues in the CDR3. The chain uses TRBV6-5 and TRBJ1-2; D uncertain. Material: peripheral blood. The clonotype originates from a woman aged 80 or over with active or convalescent COVID-19. CDR3 loop: CASSLSSTVTHGYTF. The CDR3 DNA sequence: TGTGCCAGCAGTCTATCCAGTACAGTTACCCATGGCTACACCTTC.